The entry below describes one T cell receptor (beta chain). As yet, its antigen is unknown. As for treatment: roughly 11-day PBMC culture with coronavirus spike peptide pools or control peptides (ViraFEST assay). This sample is drawn from a study of vaccination and CD4 T cells after COVID-19. V gave up 0 bases and J gave up 0 bases, with 6 bases separating them. This CDR3 region has 15 residues. The germline gives CDR1 MNHEY, CDR2 SVGAGI. Sequenced with the Oncomine TCR Beta short-read assay was DNA taken from cultured CD4+ T cells. TCRdb re-called the PCR reads with MiXCR, one entry per CDR3 protein. The repertoire holds 12,000 to 15,000 distinct CDR3 sequences, about half seen once, with roughly 12% in the top ten. Study conclusions and caveats: It was observed that, in convalescent patients, a median around 88% of reactive clones arose only post-vaccination. Analysis of convalescent patients found that 304 of 307 vaccine-specific clones were spike mono-reactive.

The sequenced sample consisted of CD4+ T cells from blood, cultured in vitro. The chain carries TRBV6-5 and TRBJ1-3; D uncertain. The TCR was taken from a human donor who had recovered from COVID-19. The CDR3 DNA reads TGTGCCAGCAGTTACTCTCGGAGCTCTGGAAACACCATATATTTT. This translates into CASSYSRSSGNTIYF.